Listed below are T cell receptor beta chains from one sample, sequenced in a study of T cell repertoires in cytomegalovirus infection. Their target antigens are unknown. MiXCR, run by TCRdb on the reads, gives a single entry per CDR3 protein. The sample has approximately 910,000 distinct CDR3 sequences; around 32% are singletons. This specimen was cultured CD8+ T cells from PBMCs, taken from culture after CMV antigen stimulation. The receptor source for this set is a human donor in good health (CMV status not recorded). Some clones in this sample may be carry-over from other donors' samples. Both conserved end residues are part of each CDR3. The D gene is left open where the match is weak. Some rows mark clone size as missing; the rest say once, few, many or name a class of expanded clone.

size	D	J	V	DNA	CDR3
.	.	TRBJ2-1	TRBV19	TGTGCCAGTAGTTCTCCGGGACCGGCCAATGAGCAGTTCTTC	CASSSPGPANEQFF
.	TRBD1	TRBJ2-1	TRBV6-4	TGTGCCAGCAGTGGGACAGGGACATACAATGAGCAGTTCTTC	CASSGTGTYNEQFF
few	.	TRBJ1-6	TRBV6-5	TGTGCCAGCAGTTACTCGACGGGGGGTGGGCTCAATTCACCCCTCCACTTT	CASSYSTGGGLNSPLHF
.	TRBD2	TRBJ2-3	TRBV13	TGTGCCAGCAGGGTGGCGGGTCTAGCGGGGAGCACAGATACGCAGTATTTT	CASRVAGLAGSTDTQYF
few	TRBD2	TRBJ2-1	TRBV24-1	TGTGCCACCAGTGACCGCGGAAGGCTAGCGGGGGACAATGAGCAGTTCTTC	CATSDRGRLAGDNEQFF
.	.	TRBJ2-7	TRBV7-6	TGTGCCAGCAGCTTAGGGTCAGTGCGGGAGCAGTACTTC	CASSLGSVREQYF
few	.	TRBJ1-1	TRBV19	TGTGCCAGTAGTATCGGGGCCTACAGTTTTGACGTATACACTGAAGCTTTCTTT	CASSIGAYSFDVYTEAFF
few	TRBD1	TRBJ2-7	TRBV25-1	TGTGCCAGCAGTGAATATTTTAAGGGGGCGAACACCTACGAGCAGTACTTC	CASSEYFKGANTYEQYF
few	TRBD1	TRBJ2-3	TRBV19	TGTGCCAGTAGTAAGGGACAGGGCGACACCTACACAGATACGCAGTATTTT	CASSKGQGDTYTDTQYF
.	.	TRBJ2-4	TRBV27	TGTGCCAGCAGTTTGAGTGGGAGTTGGGCAAACATTCAGTACTTC	CASSLSGSWANIQYF
few	.	TRBJ2-1	TRBV19	TGTGCCACCTCAGGGAAGGGTTTATCCTACAATGAGCAGTTCTTC	CATSGKGLSYNEQFF
.	TRBD1	TRBJ2-7	TRBV7-2	TGTGCCAGCAGCTTAGATACCGGGACAGGCTCCTACGAGCAGTACTTC	CASSLDTGTGSYEQYF
.	TRBD1	TRBJ2-2	TRBV19	TGTGCCAGTAGTATTGTGTTTGCGGGACAGGGGGACACCGGGGAGCTGTTTTTT	CASSIVFAGQGDTGELFF
few	.	TRBJ1-2	TRBV19	TGTGCCAGTAGTTTGGACACGCTCGGCTACACCTTC	CASSLDTLGYTF
.	TRBD1	TRBJ1-1	TRBV6-6	TGTGCCAGCAGACCACAGGGGGCTGACACTGAAGCTTTCTTT	CASRPQGADTEAFF
few	TRBD1	TRBJ2-5	TRBV28	TGTGCCAGCAGTTTATCCGGGACAGTCTTATCGGAGACCCAGTACTTC	CASSLSGTVLSETQYF
.	TRBD1	TRBJ2-2	TRBV7-6	TGTGCCAGCACCTGGACAGGACCCCTGAACACCGGGGAGCTGTTTTTT	CASTWTGPLNTGELFF
.	TRBD1	TRBJ2-7	TRBV2	TGTGCCAGCAGCGCCGTCCCGGGACAGGTTCTGGAGCAGTACTTC	CASSAVPGQVLEQYF
.	TRBD1	TRBJ1-4	TRBV5-1	TGCGCCAGCAGCGGACCCCCGGGACAGGGTATCACTAATGAAAAACTGTTTTTT	CASSGPPGQGITNEKLFF
few	TRBD1	TRBJ2-3	TRBV7-9	TGTGCCAGCAGCACGAGACAGGGCCGCACAGATACGCAGTATTTT	CASSTRQGRTDTQYF
.	TRBD1	TRBJ1-4	TRBV7-9	TGTGCCAGCAGCTCGACAGGGAATGAAAAACTGTTTTTT	CASSSTGNEKLFF
many	.	TRBJ2-1	TRBV7-8	TGTGCCAGCAGCTTAGGGGCGCATGAGCAGTTCTTC	CASSLGAHEQFF
few	.	TRBJ2-2	TRBV25-1	TGTGCCAGCAGTGATTTAACTAGTAACGGGGAGCTGTTTTTT	CASSDLTSNGELFF
.	.	TRBJ1-2	TRBV27	TGTGCCAGCAGTTTCGGCGGGGTGGCTAACTATGGCTACACCTTC	CASSFGGVANYGYTF
.	TRBD1	TRBJ1-2	TRBV6-6	TGTGCCAGCAGCACCTCTTCCTGGACAGGTTCTTATGGCTACACCTTC	CASSTSSWTGSYGYTF
.	TRBD1	TRBJ1-6	TRBV27	TGTGCCAGCAGTCGCGGGACAGGGTTTACTTCACCCCTCCACTTT	CASSRGTGFTSPLHF
.	.	TRBJ1-5	TRBV4-1	TGCGCCAGCAGCCAAGAGGCAGGGTATCAGCCCCAGCATTTT	CASSQEAGYQPQHF
few	TRBD2	TRBJ2-1	TRBV6-5	TGTGCCAGCAGTTACTTGACTAGCGGGGAAGACTCCTACAATGAGCAGTTCTTC	CASSYLTSGEDSYNEQFF
.	.	TRBJ2-1	TRBV7-4	TGTGCCAGCAGCCTAGCGCATAGCTCCTACAATGAGCAGTTCTTC	CASSLAHSSYNEQFF
many	.	TRBJ1-1	TRBV6-6	TGTGCCAGCAGTTACTCGATTCTTGGGGTTCACGACACTGAAGCTTTCTTT	CASSYSILGVHDTEAFF
few	TRBD1	TRBJ1-4	TRBV12-3/TRBV12-4	TGTGCCAGCAAACTAGACAGGGGGCGAGAAAAACTGTTTTTT	CASKLDRGREKLFF
.	TRBD2	TRBJ2-1	TRBV20-1	TGCAGTGCATGGACTAGCGGGGGGAATGAGCAGTTCTTC	CSAWTSGGNEQFF
.	.	TRBJ2-3	TRBV12-3/TRBV12-4	TGTGCCAGCAGTTTAGGGGTGACTAGTTTTGATACGCAGTATTTT	CASSLGVTSFDTQYF
.	.	TRBJ2-7	TRBV10-3	TGTGCCATCAATAGAGGTGGAGACAGAGACTACGAGCAGTACTTC	CAINRGGDRDYEQYF
few	.	TRBJ2-5	TRBV6-6	TGTGCCAGCAATAGACGCGGGACCCCAGAGACCCAGTACTTC	CASNRRGTPETQYF
.	.	TRBJ1-1	TRBV7-2	TGTGCCAGCAGCTTAAATGCCCGGGCTTTCTTT	CASSLNARAFF
.	TRBD2	TRBJ2-2	TRBV7-2	TGTGCCAGCAGGTTCCCCAAAGTCGGGGGGGACATCACCGGGGAGCTGTTTTTT	CASRFPKVGGDITGELFF
.	.	TRBJ2-3	TRBV9	TGTGCCAGCAGCGTAGCTGGGACGGGATTACCAGATACGCAGTATTTT	CASSVAGTGLPDTQYF
.	TRBD2	TRBJ2-1	TRBV28	TGTGCCAGCAGGACGGACTATAGCGGGGTCCCACACAATGAGCAGTTCTTC	CASRTDYSGVPHNEQFF
few	.	TRBJ2-1	TRBV6-2/TRBV6-3	TGTGCCAGTTCCGTGGGGCAATCGGAGCAGTTCTTC	CASSVGQSEQFF
.	.	TRBJ1-4	TRBV12-3/TRBV12-4	TGTGCCATACAAAGCCCCTCAACTAATGAAAAACTGTTTTTT	CAIQSPSTNEKLFF
.	.	TRBJ2-7	TRBV27	TGTGCCAGCAGTTTTAACTTCGGGAGCTCCTACGAGCAGTACTTC	CASSFNFGSSYEQYF
many	.	TRBJ2-1	TRBV12-3/TRBV12-4	TGTGCCAGCAGTTTAGGGGGGACAATTGAGCAGTTCTTC	CASSLGGTIEQFF
few	TRBD2	TRBJ2-1	TRBV6-5	TGTGCCAGCAGTTACGCGGGACTAGCGGGGTACAATGAGCAGTTCTTC	CASSYAGLAGYNEQFF
.	.	TRBJ2-3	TRBV6-2/TRBV6-3	TGTGCCAGCAGTTATCCCCCCAGGGGCCCCACAGATACGCAGTATTTT	CASSYPPRGPTDTQYF
few	TRBD1	TRBJ1-6	TRBV12-3/TRBV12-4	TGTGCCACCGGACAGGGACGTTCACCCCTCCACTTT	CATGQGRSPLHF
.	.	TRBJ2-2	TRBV3-1	TGTGCCAGCAGCCAAGCTGAAATCAACACCGGGGAGCTGTTTTTT	CASSQAEINTGELFF
.	.	TRBJ2-3	TRBV7-9	TGTGCCAGCAGCTTAGATGACGCGGCCCCAGATACGCAGTATTTT	CASSLDDAAPDTQYF
.	.	TRBJ1-1	TRBV12-3/TRBV12-4	TGTGCCAGCAACACAGTGATGAACACTGAAGCTTTCTTT	CASNTVMNTEAFF
many	.	TRBJ1-1	TRBV7-8	TGTGCCAGCAGCTTCCAGGGGTTGAACACTGAAGCTTTCTTT	CASSFQGLNTEAFF
few	TRBD1	TRBJ2-3	TRBV19	TGTGCCAGTAGTATCGAGAGCGCGGGACAGGTCACAGATACGCAGTATTTT	CASSIESAGQVTDTQYF
few	.	TRBJ2-7	TRBV2	TGTGCCAGCACTGACGTCCACGAGCAGTACTTC	CASTDVHEQYF
.	.	TRBJ1-2	TRBV11-2	TGTGCCAGCAGCTTAGATCGGAAGGGGCAGGCGACTCCAGCTAACTATGGCTACACCTTC	CASSLDRKGQATPANYGYTF
.	.	TRBJ1-4	TRBV19	TGTGCCAGTAGTATACGGCGGATTAATGAAAAACTGTTTTTT	CASSIRRINEKLFF
few	.	TRBJ1-5	TRBV7-8	TGTGCCAGCAGCTTAGAGGTTCCGACAGTAAGCAATCAGCCCCAGCATTTT	CASSLEVPTVSNQPQHF
many	TRBD2	TRBJ2-3	TRBV7-2	TGTGCCAGCAGCCTAATAAGCGGGAGCTCCGATACGCAGTATTTT	CASSLISGSSDTQYF
few	.	TRBJ2-2	TRBV24-1	TGTGCCACCAGTGACTTAACAGGGTTGGAAACCGGGGAGCTGTTTTTT	CATSDLTGLETGELFF
.	.	TRBJ1-1	TRBV7-9	TGTGCCAGCAGCGGGGAGAGGGTTGAAGCTTTCTTT	CASSGERVEAFF
many	TRBD2	TRBJ2-3	TRBV12-3/TRBV12-4	TGTGCCAGCAGTCCCCTAGCGGGGGGTCCTGGAGATACGCAGTATTTT	CASSPLAGGPGDTQYF
.	TRBD1	TRBJ1-1	TRBV12-3/TRBV12-4	TGTGCCAGTTTAAGGGGGACAGGGCGGCTTATGAACACTGAAGCTTTCTTT	CASLRGTGRLMNTEAFF